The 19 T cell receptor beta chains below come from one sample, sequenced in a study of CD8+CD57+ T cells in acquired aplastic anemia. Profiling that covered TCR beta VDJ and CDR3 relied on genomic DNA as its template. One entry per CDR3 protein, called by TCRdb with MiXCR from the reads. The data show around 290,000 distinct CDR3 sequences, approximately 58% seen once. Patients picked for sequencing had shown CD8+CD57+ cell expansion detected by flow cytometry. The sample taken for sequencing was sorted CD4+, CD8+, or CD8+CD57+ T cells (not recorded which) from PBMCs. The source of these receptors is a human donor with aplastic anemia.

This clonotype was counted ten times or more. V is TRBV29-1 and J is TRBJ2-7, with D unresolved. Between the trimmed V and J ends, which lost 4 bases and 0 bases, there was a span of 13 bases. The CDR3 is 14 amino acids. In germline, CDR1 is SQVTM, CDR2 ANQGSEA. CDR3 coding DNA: TGCAGCGTTGTCGCGGCCCCGGACTCCTACGAGCAGTACTTC. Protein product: CSVVAAPDSYEQYF.

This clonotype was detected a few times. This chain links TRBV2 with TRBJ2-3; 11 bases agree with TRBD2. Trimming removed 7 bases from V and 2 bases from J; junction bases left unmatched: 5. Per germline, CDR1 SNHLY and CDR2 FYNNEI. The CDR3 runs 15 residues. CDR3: CASTGTSGSTDTQYF. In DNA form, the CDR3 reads TGTGCCAGCACGGGGACTAGCGGTTCCACAGATACGCAGTATTTT. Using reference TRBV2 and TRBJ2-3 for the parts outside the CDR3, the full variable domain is EPEVTQTPSHQVTQMGQEVILRCVPISNHLYFYWYRQILGQKVEFLVSFYNNEISEKSEIFDDQFSVERPDGSNFTLKIRSTKLEDSAMYFCASTGTSGSTDTQYFGPGTRLTVL.

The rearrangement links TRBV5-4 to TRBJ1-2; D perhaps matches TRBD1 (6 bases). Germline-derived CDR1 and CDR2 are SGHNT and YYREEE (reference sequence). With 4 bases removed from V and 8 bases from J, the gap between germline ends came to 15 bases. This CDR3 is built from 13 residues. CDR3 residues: CASSLSRGGGYTF. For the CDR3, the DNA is TGTGCCAGCAGCCTATCCAGGGGAGGCGGCTACACCTTC.

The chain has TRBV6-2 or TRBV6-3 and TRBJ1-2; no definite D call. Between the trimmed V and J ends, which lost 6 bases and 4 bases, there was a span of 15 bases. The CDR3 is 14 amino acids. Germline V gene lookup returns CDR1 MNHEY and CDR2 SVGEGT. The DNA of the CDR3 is TGTGCCAGCAGCCCGACGGCCTGGGGCTATGGCTACACCTTC. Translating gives CASSPTAWGYGYTF.

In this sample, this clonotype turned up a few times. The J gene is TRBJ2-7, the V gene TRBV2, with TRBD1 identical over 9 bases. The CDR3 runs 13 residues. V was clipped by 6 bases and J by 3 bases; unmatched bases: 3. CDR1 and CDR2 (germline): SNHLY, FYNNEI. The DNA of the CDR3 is TGTGCCAGCAGAGGGGGACAGGGCTACGAGCAGTACTTC. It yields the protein CASRGGQGYEQYF.

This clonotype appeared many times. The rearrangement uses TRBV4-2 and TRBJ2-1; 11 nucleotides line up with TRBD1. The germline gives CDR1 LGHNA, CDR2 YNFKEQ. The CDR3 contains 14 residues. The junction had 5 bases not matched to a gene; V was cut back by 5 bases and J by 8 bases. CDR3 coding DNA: TGTGCCAGCAGCTCAGGACAGGGGGCCGATGAGCAGTTCTTC. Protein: CASSSGQGADEQFF.

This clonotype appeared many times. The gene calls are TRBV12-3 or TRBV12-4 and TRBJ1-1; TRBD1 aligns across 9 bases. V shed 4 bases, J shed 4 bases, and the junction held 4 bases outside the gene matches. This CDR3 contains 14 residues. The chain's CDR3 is CASSWTGVSTEAFF. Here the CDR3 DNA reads TGTGCCAGCAGTTGGACAGGGGTAAGCACTGAAGCTTTCTTT.

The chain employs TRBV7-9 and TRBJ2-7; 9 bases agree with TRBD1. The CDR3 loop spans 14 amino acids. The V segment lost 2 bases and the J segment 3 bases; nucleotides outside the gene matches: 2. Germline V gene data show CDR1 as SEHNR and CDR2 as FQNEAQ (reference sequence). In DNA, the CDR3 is TGTGCCAGCAGCTTAATGGGACAGGGCTACGAGCAGTACTTC. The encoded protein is CASSLMGQGYEQYF. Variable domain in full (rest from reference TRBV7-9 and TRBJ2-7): DTGVSQNPRHKITKRGQNVTFRCDPISEHNRLYWYRQTLGQGPEFLTYFQNEAQLEKSRLLSDRFSAERPKGSFSTLEIQRTEQGDSAMYLCASSLMGQGYEQYFGPGTRLTVT.

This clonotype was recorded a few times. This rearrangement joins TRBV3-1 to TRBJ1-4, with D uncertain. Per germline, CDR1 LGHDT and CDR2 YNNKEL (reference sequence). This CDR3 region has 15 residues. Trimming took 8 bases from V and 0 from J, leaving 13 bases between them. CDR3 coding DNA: TGTGCCAGCTCACGTTCAATATCAACTAATGAAAAACTGTTTTTT. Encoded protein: CASSRSISTNEKLFF.

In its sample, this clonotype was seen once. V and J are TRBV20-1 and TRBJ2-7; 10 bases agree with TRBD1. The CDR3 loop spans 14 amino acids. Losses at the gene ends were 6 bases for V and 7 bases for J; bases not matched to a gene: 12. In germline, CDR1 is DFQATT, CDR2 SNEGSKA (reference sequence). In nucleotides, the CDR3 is TGCAGTGCCAAATCCGGGACAGGGGAGAGTGAGCAGTACTTC. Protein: CSAKSGTGESEQYF.

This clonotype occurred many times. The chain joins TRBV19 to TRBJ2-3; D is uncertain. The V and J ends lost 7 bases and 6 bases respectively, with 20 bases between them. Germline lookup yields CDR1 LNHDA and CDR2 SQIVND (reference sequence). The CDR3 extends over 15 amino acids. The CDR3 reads CASTRALSLVDTQYF. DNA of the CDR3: TGTGCCAGTACCCGTGCCCTTTCCCTAGTGGATACGCAGTATTTT.

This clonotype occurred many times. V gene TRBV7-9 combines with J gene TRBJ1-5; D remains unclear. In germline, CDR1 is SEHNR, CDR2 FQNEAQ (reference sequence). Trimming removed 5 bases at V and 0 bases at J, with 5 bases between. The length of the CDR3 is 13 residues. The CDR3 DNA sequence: TGTGCCAGCAGCCAAAATAGCAATCAGCCCCAGCATTTT. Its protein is CASSQNSNQPQHF.

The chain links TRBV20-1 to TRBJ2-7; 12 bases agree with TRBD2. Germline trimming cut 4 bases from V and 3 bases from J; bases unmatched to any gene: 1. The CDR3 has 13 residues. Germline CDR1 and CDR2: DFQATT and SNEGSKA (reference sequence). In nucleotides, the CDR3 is TGCAGTGCTAAGACTAGCGGGAGCTACGAGCAGTACTTC. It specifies CSAKTSGSYEQYF.

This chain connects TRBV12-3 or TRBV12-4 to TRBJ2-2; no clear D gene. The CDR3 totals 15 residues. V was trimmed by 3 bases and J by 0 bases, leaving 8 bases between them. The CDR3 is CASSLMGSNTGELFF. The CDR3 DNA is TGTGCCAGCAGTTTGATGGGTTCGAACACCGGGGAGCTGTTTTTT.

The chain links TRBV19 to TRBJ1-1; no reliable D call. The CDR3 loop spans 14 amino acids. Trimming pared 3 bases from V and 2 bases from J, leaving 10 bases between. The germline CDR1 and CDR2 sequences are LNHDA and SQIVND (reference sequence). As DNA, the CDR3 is TGTGCCAGTAGTATTGGAGGAATAAACACTGAAGCTTTCTTT. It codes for CASSIGGINTEAFF. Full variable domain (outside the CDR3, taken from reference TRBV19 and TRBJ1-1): DGGITQSPKYLFRKEGQNVTLSCEQNLNHDAMYWYRQDPGQGLRLIYYSQIVNDFQKGDIAEGYSVSREKKESFPLTVTSAQKNPTAFYLCASSIGGINTEAFFGQGTRLTVV.

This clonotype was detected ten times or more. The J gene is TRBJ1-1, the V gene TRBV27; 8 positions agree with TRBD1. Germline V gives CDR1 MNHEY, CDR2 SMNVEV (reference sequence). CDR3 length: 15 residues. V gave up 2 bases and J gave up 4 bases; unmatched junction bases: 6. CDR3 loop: CASSLAWTGTTEAFF. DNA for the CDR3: TGTGCCAGCAGTTTAGCGTGGACAGGGACCACTGAAGCTTTCTTT.

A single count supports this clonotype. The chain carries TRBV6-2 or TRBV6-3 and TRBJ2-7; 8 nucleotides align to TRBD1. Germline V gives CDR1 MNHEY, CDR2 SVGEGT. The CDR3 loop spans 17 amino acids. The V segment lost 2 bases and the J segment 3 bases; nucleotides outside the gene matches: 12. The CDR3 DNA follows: TGTGCCAGCAGTTACGCCAAACCGGGACAGGTAAACTACGAGCAGTACTTC. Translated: CASSYAKPGQVNYEQYF.

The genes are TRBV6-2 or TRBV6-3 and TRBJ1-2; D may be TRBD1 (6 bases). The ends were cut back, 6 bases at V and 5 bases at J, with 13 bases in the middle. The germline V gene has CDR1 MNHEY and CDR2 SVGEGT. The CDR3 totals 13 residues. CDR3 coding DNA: TGTGCCAGCAGGGAAAGGGACAAGTATGGCTACACCTTC. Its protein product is CASRERDKYGYTF.

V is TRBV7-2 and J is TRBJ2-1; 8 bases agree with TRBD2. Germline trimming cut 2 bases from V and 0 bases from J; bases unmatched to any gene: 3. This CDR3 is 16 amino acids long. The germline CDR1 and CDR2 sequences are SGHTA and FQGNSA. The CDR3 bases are TGTGCCAGCAGCTTATCCGGGACTAGCTCCTACAATGAGCAGTTCTTC. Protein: CASSLSGTSSYNEQFF.